A single sample is the source of the 18 T cell receptor beta chains below, sequenced in a study of prognosis after radiotherapy for stage I lung cancer. Genomic DNA was the source, and TCR beta CDR3 was amplified from it by two-round multiplex PCR. Primers (each specific to one TRBV or TRBJ gene) were used in first-round PCR. TCRdb re-derived calls from the multiplex PCR reads in MiXCR, one entry per CDR3 protein. This table holds 15,000 or so distinct CDR3 sequences, roughly 50% found once. Specimen: PBMCs, collected before or after stereotactic body radiation therapy (not recorded which). The receptors come from a donor of 50 years or more with non-small cell lung cancer.

This clonotype came up many times. The chain combines TRBV20-1 with TRBJ1-2; D remains ambiguous. V lost 3 bases, J lost 3 bases, and 2 bases lay in between. There are 10 residues in the CDR3. Per germline, CDR1 DFQATT and CDR2 SNEGSKA (reference sequence). CDR3 nucleotides: TGCAGTGCTAGGGACTATGGCTACACCTTC. It translates to CSARDYGYTF.

This clonotype is termed medium-sized. J is TRBJ1-5 and V is TRBV20-1, with D possibly matching TRBD1 (6 bases). Trimming took 6 bases from V and 0 from J, leaving 12 bases between them. This CDR3 spans 14 amino acids. In germline, CDR1 is DFQATT, CDR2 SNEGSKA (reference sequence). In nucleotides, the CDR3 is TGCAGTGCAAGTACAGGGTATAGCAATCAGCCCCAGCATTTT. It specifies CSASTGYSNQPQHF.

A remark on this clonotype: It may be a read error: a sequence one base away is much more abundant. The chain has TRBV29-1 and TRBJ1-5; 7 nucleotides align to TRBD1. CDR1 and CDR2 from the germline V gene are SQVTM and ANQGSEA. The CDR3 sequence is 12 residues long. The junction had 9 bases not matched to a gene; V was cut back by 7 bases and J by 9 bases. CDR3 protein: CSGGTAGRPQHF. The CDR3 region has the DNA TGCAGCGGTGGGACAGCTGGACGGCCCCAGCATTTT.

This clonotype was seen at least ten times. This chain's CDR3 is CASSQGANQPQHF. The CDR3 nucleotides read TGTGCCAGCAGTCAGGGGGCAAATCAGCCCCAGCATTTT. The chain joins TRBV6-4 to TRBJ1-5, with 8 bases that match TRBD1. CDR3 length equals 13 residues. Germline V lookup: CDR1 MRHNA, CDR2 SNTAGT. J gave up 4 bases and V 5 bases, and 1 base lay outside the gene matches.

This clonotype counts as medium-sized (0.01 to 0.1%). This chain links TRBV5-1 with TRBJ2-7, with D perhaps TRBD1 (7 bases). The CDR3 is 14 amino acids. V shed 0 bases and J shed 6 bases, with 13 bases lying between them. Germline V CDR1 and CDR2: SGHRS, YFSETQ. The CDR3 here is CASSLDGRGAEQYF. The DNA of the CDR3 is TGCGCCAGCAGCTTGGACGGCAGGGGGGCCGAGCAGTACTTC.

This clonotype was counted many times. This chain connects TRBV4-2 to TRBJ1-1; perhaps TRBD1 as D (5 bases). The CDR3 consists of 14 residues. V lost 0 bases and J lost 1, with 6 bases in between. Germline values: CDR1 LGHNA, CDR2 YNFKEQ. CDR3 coding DNA: TGTGCCAGCAGCCAAGATGGGGGGAACACTGAAGCTTTCTTT. Its translation is CASSQDGGNTEAFF.

On this clonotype: A junction boundary mismatches the germline segment, possibly from a read error. The V call is TRBV20-1, the J call TRBJ2-2, with 8 bases identical to TRBD2. Germline V gives CDR1 DFQATT, CDR2 SNEGSKA (reference sequence). This CDR3 is 15 amino acids long. CDR3 sequence: CSAKMAGGLGGQLFF. The CDR3 coding sequence is TGCAGTGCGAAAATGGCGGGAGGTCTGGGCGGGCAGCTGTTTTTT.

The rearrangement joins TRBV20-1 to TRBJ1-2; TRBD1 agrees at 7 bases. Germline assignment: CDR1 DFQATT and CDR2 SNEGSKA (reference sequence). V trimming: 5 bases; J trimming: 4 bases; junction bases outside the gene matches: 13. The CDR3 loop spans 15 amino acids. CDR3 loop: CSASHPGTASYGYTF. The CDR3 bases are TGCAGTGCTTCTCACCCCGGGACAGCCTCCTATGGCTACACCTTC.

V gene TRBV5-1 combines with J gene TRBJ1-1, with TRBD1 matching over 7 bases. The CDR3 has 18 amino acids. With V trimmed by 2 bases and J by 2 bases, 15 bases remained unmatched. CDR1 and CDR2 from the germline V gene are SGHRS and YFSETQ. CDR3 nucleotides: TGCGCCAGCAGCTTAGGGCAGGGGGGGGGTCGGTCAAACACTGAAGCTTTCTTT. It translates to CASSLGQGGGRSNTEAFF. Full variable domain (rest looked up from reference TRBV5-1 and TRBJ1-1): KAGVTQTPRYLIKTRGQQVTLSCSPISGHRSVSWYQQTPGQGLQFLFEYFSETQRNKGNFPGRFSGRQFSNSRSEMNVSTLELGDSALYLCASSLGQGGGRSNTEAFFGQGTRLTVV.

Note on this clonotype: A read error may produce the germline difference seen at one junction end. The rearrangement links TRBV20-1 to TRBJ2-7, with 9 bases that match TRBD2. CDR1 and CDR2 from the germline V gene are DFQATT and SNEGSKA (reference sequence). This CDR3 spans 16 amino acids. CDR3 coding DNA: TGCAGTGCTAGGTACCCCCAGCGGGAGGAGGGCTACGAGCAATACTTC. It is translated as CSARYPQREEGYEQYF.

The chain uses TRBV2 and TRBJ2-1, with TRBD2 as a possible D gene (5 bases). The CDR3 spans 15 residues. Germline values: CDR1 SNHLY, CDR2 FYNNEI. The V end lost 10 bases, the J end lost 4 bases, and 20 bases lay between the germline ends. CDR3 nucleotides: TGTGCCATCAAAGGTGGAGGAGGAGTTTACAATGAGCAGTTCTTC. Encoded protein: CAIKGGGGVYNEQFF.

To note about this clonotype: An end of the junction differs from the germline gene, which may be a read error. The rearrangement uses TRBV7-9 and TRBJ1-4, with a weak D call TRBD1 (5 bases). The CDR3 totals 15 residues. Germline-derived CDR1 and CDR2 are SEHNR and FQNEAQ (reference sequence). The CDR3 region has the DNA TGTGCCATCAGCCCCGGGGGGGCAACTAATGAAAAACTGTTTTTT. This codes for CAISPGGATNEKLFF.

The DNA for the CDR3 is TGTGCCAGCAGCTTTAGGAAGTGGGGCCTCGAGCAGTACTTC. It encodes CASSFRKWGLEQYF. This chain joins TRBV11-3 and TRBJ2-7; possible D gene TRBD1, 5 bases. CDR3 length: 14 residues. V lost 3 bases to trimming and J lost 6 bases, with 15 bases between them. Germline-derived CDR1 and CDR2 are SGHNT and YENEEA. Using reference TRBV11-3 and TRBJ2-7 for the parts outside the CDR3, the full variable domain is EAGVVQSPRYKIIEKKQPVAFWCNPISGHNTLYWYLQNLGQGPELLIRYENEEAVDDSQLPKDRFSAERLKGVDSTLKIQPAELGDSAVYLCASSFRKWGLEQYFGPGTRLTVT.

On this clonotype itself: A far larger clone is off by one base, so a read error is likely. This chain links TRBV6-2 or TRBV6-3 with TRBJ2-5; D gene unclear. The CDR3 is 14 amino acids. Deletions cut 4 bases from V and 5 bases from J, with 14 bases between. The V gene's germline CDR1 is MNHEY and CDR2 SVGEGT. This chain's CDR3 is CASSSPVPEETQYF. In nucleotides, the CDR3 is TGTGCCAGCAGTTCCCCGGTCCCGGAGGAGACCCAGTACTTC.

Turning to this clonotype: At one boundary the junction diverges from the germline segment, which might be a read error. The rearrangement links TRBV7-9 to TRBJ1-2, with unresolved D. There are 13 residues in the CDR3. Germline-derived CDR1 and CDR2 are SEHNR and FQNEAQ (reference sequence). This CDR3 reads CASSFGESGGYTF. DNA of the CDR3: TGTGCCAGCAGCTTTGGGGAATCGGGTGGCTACACCTTT.

In regard to this clonotype: Since a far larger clone is one base different, this is likely a read error. The chain has TRBV6-8 and TRBJ2-1; 11 nucleotides line up with TRBD2. CDR3 length equals 16 residues. Germline assignment: CDR1 MNHGY and CDR2 SAAAGT. V lost 7 bases and J lost 7; bases outside the gene matches: 12. The CDR3 region is CASMFSGRVKGNEQFF. The DNA of the CDR3 is TGTGCCAGCATGTTTAGCGGGAGGGTTAAGGGAAATGAGCAGTTCTTC.

As for this clonotype: This may come from a read error, since a much larger clone is one base off. The V call is TRBV2, the J call TRBJ1-4; D is possibly TRBD1 (6 bases). The CDR3 is 14 residues long. Germline V CDR1 and CDR2: SNHLY, FYNNEI. CDR3 protein: CACSVGQLNEKLFF. For the CDR3, the DNA is TGTGCCTGCAGTGTGGGACAACTTAATGAAAAACTGTTTTTT.

The table lists this clonotype with many counts. V usage is TRBV27 and J usage is TRBJ2-3; D might be TRBD2 (5 bases). V gave up 2 bases and J gave up 5 bases, with 11 bases separating them. The CDR3 is 14 residues long. In germline, CDR1 is MNHEY, CDR2 SMNVEV (reference sequence). The CDR3 region is CASSLVGEGDTQYF. DNA of the CDR3: TGTGCCAGCAGTTTAGTGGGAGAAGGAGATACGCAGTATTTT.